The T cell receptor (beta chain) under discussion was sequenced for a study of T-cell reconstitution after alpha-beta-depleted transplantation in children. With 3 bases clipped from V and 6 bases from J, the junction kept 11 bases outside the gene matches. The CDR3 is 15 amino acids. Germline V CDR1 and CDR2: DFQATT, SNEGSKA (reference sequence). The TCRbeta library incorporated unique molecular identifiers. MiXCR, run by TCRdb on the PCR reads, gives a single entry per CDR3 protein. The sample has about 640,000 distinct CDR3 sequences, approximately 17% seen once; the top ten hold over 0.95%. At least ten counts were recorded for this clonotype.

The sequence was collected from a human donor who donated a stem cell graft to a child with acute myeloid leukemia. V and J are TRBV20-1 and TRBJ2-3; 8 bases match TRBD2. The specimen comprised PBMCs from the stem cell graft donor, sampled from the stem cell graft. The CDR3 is CSASVERGPPDTQYF. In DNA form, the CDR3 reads TGCAGTGCTAGCGTGGAGCGGGGGCCCCCGGATACGCAGTATTTT.